Included here is one TCR beta chain sequence, with context. This record belongs to a study of blood T cells in healthy people across ages. The CDR3 is 15 amino acids. J was trimmed by 4 bases and V by 3 bases; bases with no gene match: 9. From germline, CDR1 is SGHVS and CDR2 FNYEAQ. Extracted total RNA amounted to at least 6 micrograms for each sample. Primers used in a second PCR of roughly 7 to 12 cycles were a sample-barcoded 5' primer and a J-beta primer mix. MiXCR was run by TCRdb on the 5' RACE reads, yielding one entry per CDR3 protein. The sample contains 750,000 or so distinct CDR3 sequences, just under 25% of which appear only once. The sample was also linked to a second study, of T cells of mothers and their children.

The source material was blood. The chain joins TRBV7-6 to TRBJ2-7, with 7 bases aligning to TRBD2. This receptor was identified in a boy between 10 and 17 years old in good health. The CDR3 sequence: CASSFSGAGVYEQYF. The CDR3 DNA follows: TGTGCCAGCAGCTTCAGCGGGGCCGGGGTATACGAGCAGTACTTC.